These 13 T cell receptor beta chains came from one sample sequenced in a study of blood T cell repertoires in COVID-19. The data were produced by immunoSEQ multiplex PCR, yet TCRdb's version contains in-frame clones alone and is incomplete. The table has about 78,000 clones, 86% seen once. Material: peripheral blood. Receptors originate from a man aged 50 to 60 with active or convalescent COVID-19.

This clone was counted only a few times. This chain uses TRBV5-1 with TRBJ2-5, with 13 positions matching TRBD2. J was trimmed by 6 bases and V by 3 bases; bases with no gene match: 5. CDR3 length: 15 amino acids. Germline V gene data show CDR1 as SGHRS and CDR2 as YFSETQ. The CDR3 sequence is CASSSTSGGAKTQYF. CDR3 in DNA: TGCGCCAGCAGCTCCACTAGCGGGGGGGCGAAGACCCAGTACTTC.

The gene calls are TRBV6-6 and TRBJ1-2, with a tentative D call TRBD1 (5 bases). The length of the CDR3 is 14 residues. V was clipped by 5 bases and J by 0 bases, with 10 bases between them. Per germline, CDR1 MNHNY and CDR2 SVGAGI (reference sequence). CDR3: CASSLPGANYGYTF. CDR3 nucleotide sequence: TGTGCCAGCAGTCTCCCGGGGGCTAACTATGGCTACACCTTC.

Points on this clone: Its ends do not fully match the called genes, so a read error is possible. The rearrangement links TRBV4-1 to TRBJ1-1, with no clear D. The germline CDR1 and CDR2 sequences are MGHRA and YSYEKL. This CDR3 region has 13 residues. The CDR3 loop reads CASSQDPYSGPLF. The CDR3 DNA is TGCGCCAGCAGCCAAGACCCCTACTCTGGGCCCCTCTTT.

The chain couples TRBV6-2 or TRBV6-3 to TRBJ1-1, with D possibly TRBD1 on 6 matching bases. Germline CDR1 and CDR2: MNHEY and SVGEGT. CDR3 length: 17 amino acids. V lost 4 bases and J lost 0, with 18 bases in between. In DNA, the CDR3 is TGTGCCAGCAGTTTAAACAGGGATTCGGGGATGAACACTGAAGCTTTCTTT. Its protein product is CASSLNRDSGMNTEAFF.

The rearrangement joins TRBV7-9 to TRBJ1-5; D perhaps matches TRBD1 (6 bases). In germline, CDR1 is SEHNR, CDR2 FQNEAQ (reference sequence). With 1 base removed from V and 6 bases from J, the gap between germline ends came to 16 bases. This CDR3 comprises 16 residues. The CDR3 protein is CASSLGGIQGGQPQHF. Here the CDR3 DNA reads TGTGCCAGCAGCTTAGGGGGGATACAGGGCGGTCAGCCCCAGCATTTT.

The CDR3 nucleotides read TGCGCCAGCAGCCAAGATCAAGGCAGGGGGAACACCGGGGAGCTGTTTTTT. Amino acid sequence: CASSQDQGRGNTGELFF. The chain carries TRBV4-1 and TRBJ2-2, with D possibly TRBD1 on 6 matching bases. This CDR3 spans 17 amino acids. Germline lookup yields CDR1 MGHRA and CDR2 YSYEKL. Deletions cut 0 bases from V and 1 base from J, with 12 bases between.

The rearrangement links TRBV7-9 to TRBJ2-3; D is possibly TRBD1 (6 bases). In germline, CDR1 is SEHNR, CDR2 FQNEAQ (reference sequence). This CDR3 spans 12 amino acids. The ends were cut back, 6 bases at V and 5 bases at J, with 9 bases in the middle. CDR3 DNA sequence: TGTGCCAGCAGGGCACAGGGAGATACGCAGTATTTT. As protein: CASRAQGDTQYF.

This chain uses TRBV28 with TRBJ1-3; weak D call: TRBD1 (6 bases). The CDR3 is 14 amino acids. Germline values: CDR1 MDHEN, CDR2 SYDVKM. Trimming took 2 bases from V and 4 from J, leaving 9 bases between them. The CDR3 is CASSLDRPGNTIYF. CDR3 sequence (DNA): TGTGCCAGCAGTTTAGACAGGCCCGGAAACACCATATATTTT.

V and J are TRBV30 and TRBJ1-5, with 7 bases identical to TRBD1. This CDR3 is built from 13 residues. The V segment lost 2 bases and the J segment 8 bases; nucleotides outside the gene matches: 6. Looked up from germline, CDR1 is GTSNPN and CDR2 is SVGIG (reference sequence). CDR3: CAWSRGTEEPQHF. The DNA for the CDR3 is TGTGCCTGGAGTAGAGGGACAGAGGAGCCCCAGCATTTT.

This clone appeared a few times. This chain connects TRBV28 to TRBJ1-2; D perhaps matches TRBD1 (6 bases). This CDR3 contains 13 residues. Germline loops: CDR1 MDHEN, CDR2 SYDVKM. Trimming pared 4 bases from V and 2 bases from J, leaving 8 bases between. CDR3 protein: CASSSGQNYGYTF. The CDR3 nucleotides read TGTGCCAGCAGTTCCGGACAGAACTATGGCTACACCTTC.

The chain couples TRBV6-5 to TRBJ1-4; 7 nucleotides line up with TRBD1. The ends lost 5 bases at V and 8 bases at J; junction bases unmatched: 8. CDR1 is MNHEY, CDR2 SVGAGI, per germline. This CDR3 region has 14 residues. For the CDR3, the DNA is TGTGCCAGCAGTCTACAGGGGAGTCGGGAAAAACTGTTTTTT. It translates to CASSLQGSREKLFF.

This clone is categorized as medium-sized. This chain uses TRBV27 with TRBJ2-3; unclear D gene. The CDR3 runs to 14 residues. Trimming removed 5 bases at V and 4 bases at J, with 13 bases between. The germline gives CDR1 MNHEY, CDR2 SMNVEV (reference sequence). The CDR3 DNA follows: TGTGCCAGCAGTCCCCAGTGGGCCGCAGATACGCAGTATTTT. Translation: CASSPQWAADTQYF.

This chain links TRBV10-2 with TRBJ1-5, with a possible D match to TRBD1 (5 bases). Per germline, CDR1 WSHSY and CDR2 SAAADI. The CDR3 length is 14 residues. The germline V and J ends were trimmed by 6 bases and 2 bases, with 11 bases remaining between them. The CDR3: CASRGRWGNQPQHF. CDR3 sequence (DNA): TGCGCCAGCAGGGGGCGGTGGGGCAATCAGCCCCAGCATTTT.